This entry lists 27 T cell receptor beta chains sequenced from one sample in a study of blood T cell repertoires in COVID-19. Measured with immunoSEQ multiplex PCR; TCRdb has only the in-frame clones, and not every one. Altogether roughly 180,000 clones are present, almost 85% being singletons, with the ten largest covering roughly 7.5%. The sample was peripheral blood. The receptors shown here come from a man in his forties who had recovered from COVID-19.

This rearrangement joins TRBV28 to TRBJ1-2; TRBD1 aligns across 7 bases. Losses at the gene ends were 2 bases for V and 6 bases for J; bases not matched to a gene: 3. The germline V gene encodes CDR1 MDHEN and CDR2 SYDVKM. This CDR3 comprises 13 residues. As DNA, the CDR3 is TGTGCCAGCAGTTTAAGGGACAGTAATGGCTACACCTTC. Encoded protein: CASSLRDSNGYTF.

The J gene is TRBJ1-1, the V gene TRBV3-1 (or the pseudogene TRBV3-2); D not resolved. The length of the CDR3 is 12 residues. Germline CDR1 and CDR2: LGHDT and YNNKEL (reference sequence). Trimming pared 2 bases from V and 4 bases from J, leaving 5 bases between. The chain's CDR3 is CASSQIGTEAFF. The DNA of the CDR3 is TGTGCCAGCAGCCAAATCGGCACTGAAGCTTTCTTT.

The chain carries TRBV6-5 and TRBJ2-7; 9 bases line up with TRBD1. Germline values: CDR1 MNHEY, CDR2 SVGAGI. The V gene end was trimmed by 7 bases and the J gene end by 4 bases; junction bases not matched to a gene: 11. CDR3 length equals 15 residues. For the CDR3, the DNA is TGTGCCAGCACCCCCCTGGGACAGGGATTGTACGAGCAGTACTTC. Its translation: CASTPLGQGLYEQYF.

In its sample, this clone was seen a few times. The rearrangement uses TRBV19 and TRBJ2-7, with 11 bases matching TRBD2. Trimming cost V 6 bases and J 3 bases; bases outside gene matches: 7. Germline V gene sequence: CDR1 LNHDA, CDR2 SQIVND (reference sequence). The CDR3 spans 15 residues. The CDR3 is CASSDTSGGFYEQYF. The CDR3 nucleotides are TGTGCCAGTAGCGATACTAGCGGGGGCTTCTACGAGCAGTACTTC.

The rearrangement joins TRBV9 to TRBJ1-2, with 12 bases aligning to TRBD1. With V trimmed by 0 bases and J by 7 bases, 4 bases remained unmatched. Germline V gives CDR1 SGDLS, CDR2 YYNGEE. This CDR3 spans 15 amino acids. The DNA of the CDR3 is TGTGCCAGCAGCGTAGTAGGGACAGGGGGCGGTGGCTACACCTTC. Translation: CASSVVGTGGGGYTF.

The chain carries TRBV30 and TRBJ1-6; D may be TRBD1 (5 bases). Germline-derived CDR1 and CDR2 are GTSNPN and SVGIG (reference sequence). This CDR3 has 12 residues. The CDR3 nucleotides are TGTGCTGCCGGGGGAACGGGTTCACCCCTCCACTTT. As protein: CAAGGTGSPLHF.

The genes are TRBV7-8 and TRBJ1-6; D might be TRBD1 (6 bases). The CDR3 spans 15 residues. Germline assignment: CDR1 SGHVS and CDR2 FQNEAQ. The germline V and J ends were trimmed by 5 bases and 5 bases, with 13 bases remaining between them. The DNA for the CDR3 is TGTGCCAGCAGCCCGGGGACAAGCAATAATTCACCCCTCCACTTT. This gives the protein CASSPGTSNNSPLHF.

This chain links TRBV29-1 with TRBJ2-7, with 8 nucleotides matching TRBD1. Germline trimming cut 7 bases from V and 4 bases from J; bases unmatched to any gene: 15. The CDR3 spans 15 residues. From germline, CDR1 is SQVTM and CDR2 ANQGSEA. The CDR3 region is CSGGAWQGAVYEQYF. The CDR3 DNA is TGCAGCGGTGGGGCTTGGCAGGGGGCAGTGTACGAGCAGTACTTC.

This clone appeared a single time. The J gene is TRBJ1-2, the V gene TRBV28; D perhaps matches TRBD1 (5 bases). V shed 3 bases and J shed 8 bases, with 16 bases lying between them. The CDR3 contains 14 residues. Germline V gene sequence: CDR1 MDHEN, CDR2 SYDVKM. The CDR3 region has the DNA TGTGCCAGCAGTTTGAATATCAGGGTGATCGGCTACACCTTC. It specifies CASSLNIRVIGYTF.

The genes are TRBV28 and TRBJ1-2; D gene unclear. Germline loops: CDR1 MDHEN, CDR2 SYDVKM. V dropped 5 bases and J dropped 5 bases, with 15 bases sitting between them. This CDR3 has 14 amino acids. DNA for the CDR3: TGTGCCAGCAGTCCCCAATGGGGAGAGTATGGCTACACCTTC. It translates to CASSPQWGEYGYTF.

The chain recombines TRBV6-5 with TRBJ1-4, with a possible D match to TRBD1 (6 bases). Germline-derived CDR1 and CDR2 are MNHEY and SVGAGI. The CDR3 has 16 amino acids. The V and J ends lost 4 bases and 0 bases respectively, with 12 bases between them. CDR3 sequence: CASSSGTPATNEKLFF. The CDR3 DNA reads TGTGCCAGCAGTTCAGGGACACCTGCAACTAATGAAAAACTGTTTTTT.

CDR3 sequence reads: CASTPGTGPYNEQFF. For the CDR3, the DNA is TGTGCCAGCACCCCCGGGACAGGGCCCTACAATGAGCAGTTCTTC. The rearrangement joins TRBV6-5 to TRBJ2-1, with TRBD1 matching 9 bases. Germline CDR1 is MNHEY and CDR2 is SVGAGI. The V gene end was trimmed by 7 bases and the J gene end by 2 bases; junction bases not matched to a gene: 6. The CDR3 has 15 amino acids.

This sequence joins TRBV27 and TRBJ1-5; 9 positions agree with TRBD1. Germline CDR1 is MNHEY and CDR2 is SMNVEV (reference sequence). V was pared by 6 bases and J by 2 bases, with 5 bases of the junction left unmatched. The CDR3 is 15 amino acids. The CDR3 protein is CASRGGQGGNQPQHF. CDR3 nucleotide sequence: TGTGCCAGCAGGGGGGGACAGGGTGGCAATCAGCCCCAGCATTTT.

The rearrangement uses TRBV7-8 and TRBJ2-5, with 11 positions matching TRBD1. CDR3 size: 16 residues. Unmatched junction bases numbered 10, after V lost 5 bases and J lost 5 bases. Germline V gene lookup returns CDR1 SGHVS and CDR2 FQNEAQ. In DNA, the CDR3 is TGTGCCAGCAGCCCTCCGGACAGGGGGCTTGGGGAGACCCAGTACTTC. Residues: CASSPPDRGLGETQYF.

A few counts support this clone. The rearrangement joins TRBV5-4 to TRBJ2-1; D ambiguous. Trimming removed 2 bases from V and 5 bases from J, with 11 bases in between. Per germline, CDR1 SGHNT and CDR2 YYREEE (reference sequence). The CDR3 is 14 residues long. The CDR3 protein is CASSFATEHNEQFF. For the CDR3, the DNA is TGTGCCAGCAGCTTCGCTACGGAGCACAATGAGCAGTTCTTC. Supplemented by reference TRBV5-4 and TRBJ2-1, the full variable domain reads ETGVTQSPTHLIKTRGQQVTLRCSSQSGHNTVSWYQQALGQGPQFIFQYYREEENGRGNFPPRFSGLQFPNYSSELNVNALELDDSALYLCASSFATEHNEQFFGPGTRLTVL.

The CDR3 region is CASSALSGGGLNEQFF. The CDR3 DNA reads TGTGCCAGCAGCGCACTGAGCGGGGGGGGGCTCAATGAGCAGTTCTTC. The rearrangement links TRBV5-4 to TRBJ2-1; 10 bases are a match to TRBD2. The length of the CDR3 is 16 residues. After removal of 4 bases from V and 6 bases from J, the junction contained 10 bases not matched to a gene. Germline V lookup: CDR1 SGHNT, CDR2 YYREEE (reference sequence).

The chain joins TRBV9 to TRBJ2-2; the D gene is possibly TRBD2 (6 bases). V shed 0 bases and J shed 7 bases, with 10 bases lying between them. The CDR3 is made up of 14 amino acids. CDR1 is SGDLS and CDR2 is YYNGEE in the germline V gene. Written as DNA, the CDR3 is TGTGCCAGCAGCGTAGTCACGGAGGGCGGGGAGCTGTTTTTT. Translation gives CASSVVTEGGELFF. Filled out from reference TRBV9 and TRBJ2-2, the complete variable domain reads DSGVTQTPKHLITATGQRVTLRCSPRSGDLSVYWYQQSLDQGLQFLIQYYNGEERAKGNILERFSAQQFPDLHSELNLSSLELGDSALYFCASSVVTEGGELFFGEGSRLTVL.

The chain carries TRBV6-2 or TRBV6-3 and TRBJ1-3; the D is unclear. This CDR3 spans 16 amino acids. Trimming cost V 2 bases and J 14 bases, with 25 bases left between them. Looked up from germline, CDR1 is MNHEY and CDR2 is SVGEGT. The CDR3: CASSYGGPVGGSALYF. DNA for the CDR3: TGTGCCAGCAGTTACGGAGGACCGGTCGGAGGGTCGGCCTTATATTTT.

The rearrangement links TRBV10-3 to TRBJ1-2; 7 nucleotides line up with TRBD1. The CDR3 has 14 residues. V dropped 7 bases and J dropped 2; count of bases not matched to a gene: 7. CDR1 is ENHRY, CDR2 SYGVKD, per germline. In nucleotides, the CDR3 is TGTGCCATCAATCGACAGGGCGAGAACTATGGCTACACCTTC. It is translated as CAINRQGENYGYTF.

The J gene is TRBJ1-2, the V gene TRBV29-1; maybe TRBD1 (5 bases). Between the trimmed V and J ends, which lost 7 bases and 4 bases, there was a span of 13 bases. The V gene's germline CDR1 is SQVTM and CDR2 ANQGSEA. CDR3 length: 12 amino acids. CDR3 coding DNA: TGCAGCGCCGGGGGTTCGGGCTATGGCTACACCTTC. This translates into CSAGGSGYGYTF.

This chain joins TRBV10-2 and TRBJ2-7, with D perhaps matching TRBD2 (5 bases). The CDR3 runs to 14 residues. Germline CDR1 and CDR2: WSHSY and SAAADI. Trimming removed 5 bases at V and 3 bases at J, with 14 bases between. The CDR3 DNA follows: TGCGCCAGCAGTAACCGGCTACGGGGCTACGAGCAGTACTTC. This translates into CASSNRLRGYEQYF.

The chain has TRBV9 and TRBJ2-3; D is possibly TRBD2 (6 bases). Trimming stripped 4 bases from V and 3 bases from J, with 12 bases between. CDR3 length: 14 residues. CDR1 is SGDLS, CDR2 YYNGEE, per germline. CDR3 amino acids: CASSPSGGTDTQYF. Here the CDR3 DNA reads TGTGCCAGCAGCCCCAGCGGAGGGACAGATACGCAGTATTTT.

V is TRBV7-8 and J is TRBJ1-6, with 7 bases aligning to TRBD1. The trim removed 5 bases at V and 5 bases at J, leaving 9 bases unmatched. This CDR3 comprises 16 residues. Germline V gene data show CDR1 as SGHVS and CDR2 as FQNEAQ. CDR3 amino acids: CASSVTWDRNNSPLHF. In nucleotides, the CDR3 is TGTGCCAGCAGCGTTACCTGGGACAGAAATAATTCACCCCTCCACTTT.

The genes are TRBV28 and TRBJ2-5, with D unclear. Germline CDR1 MDHEN, CDR2 SYDVKM. V gave up 5 bases and J gave up 7 bases, with 11 bases separating them. The CDR3 is 12 amino acids. In nucleotides, the CDR3 is TGTGCCAGCAGTACCACCAGGCGGACCCAGTACTTC. This codes for CASSTTRRTQYF.

The CDR3 loop reads CASSPGEYTQYF. The CDR3 DNA sequence: TGTGCCAGCAGTCCCGGTGAATATACGCAGTATTTT. The chain carries TRBV28 and TRBJ2-3; D uncertain. In germline, CDR1 is MDHEN, CDR2 SYDVKM. The CDR3 totals 12 residues. With 5 bases removed from V and 7 bases from J, the gap between germline ends came to 10 bases.

This clone appeared once. This chain links TRBV9 with TRBJ1-1; D not certain. Trimming left V 0 bases short and J 5 bases short, with 8 bases between. Germline V gene lookup returns CDR1 SGDLS and CDR2 YYNGEE. The CDR3 extends over 13 amino acids. In nucleotides, the CDR3 is TGTGCCAGCAGCGTAGGATACAAAACTGAAGCTTTCTTT. Translation: CASSVGYKTEAFF.

This clone was found once. V and J are TRBV6-2 or TRBV6-3 and TRBJ2-5, with 8 bases identical to TRBD1. The CDR3 contains 18 residues. Germline CDR1 reads MNHEY; CDR2 reads SVGEGT. With 6 bases clipped from V and 0 bases from J, the junction kept 15 bases outside the gene matches. CDR3 DNA sequence: TGTGCCAGCAGCCCACCCGACAGGGGACACGCCTACCAAGAGACCCAGTACTTC. Protein: CASSPPDRGHAYQETQYF.